Below, 16 T cell receptor beta chains from the same sample are listed, as sequenced in a study of response to subunit inactivated influenza vaccine. TCRdb redid the calling of the RT-PCR reads with MiXCR, one entry per CDR3 protein. This repertoire shows approximately 680,000 distinct CDR3 sequences, about 15% found once; its top ten account for approximately 10%. Here the sequenced sample was PBMCs from blood, taken about 12 days after vaccination. These receptor sequences come from a man aged 45-65 years who received an inactivated influenza vaccine.

This chain uses TRBV19 with TRBJ2-1; TRBD2 might be the D (7 bases). Germline V gene lookup returns CDR1 LNHDA and CDR2 SQIVND (reference sequence). CDR3 length equals 16 residues. Trimming pared 3 bases from V and 1 base from J, leaving 13 bases between. As DNA, the CDR3 is TGTGCCAGTAGTATCGGCGGGGGCCCTTCCTACAATGAGCAGTTCTTC. This sequence encodes CASSIGGGPSYNEQFF.

J is TRBJ2-3 and V is TRBV28, with unresolved D. Germline lookup yields CDR1 MDHEN and CDR2 SYDVKM. Trimming left V 6 bases short and J 6 bases short, with 16 bases between. The CDR3 totals 14 residues. The CDR3 bases are TGTGCCAGCAGCCCGCTGCTTATCATGGATACGCAGTATTTT. This gives the protein CASSPLLIMDTQYF.

This clonotype came up many times. This chain connects TRBV4-2 to TRBJ2-1; 7 bases match TRBD2. The CDR3 is 16 amino acids. Trimming at V came to 7 bases and at J to 1 base, leaving 10 bases not matched to a gene. Germline V gene sequence: CDR1 LGHNA, CDR2 YNFKEQ. The CDR3 bases are TGTGCCAGCAAGGGAGGCGGGAGTGGTTCCTACAATGAGCAGTTCTTC. Protein product: CASKGGGSGSYNEQFF.

The V and J genes are TRBV3-1 and TRBJ2-1, with 9 bases fitting TRBD1. The V gene end was trimmed by 2 bases and the J gene end by 4 bases; junction bases not matched to a gene: 3. This CDR3 contains 15 residues. CDR1 and CDR2 (germline): LGHDT, YNNKEL (reference sequence). The CDR3 nucleotides read TGTGCCAGCAGCCAAACGGGACAGGGATACAATGAGCAGTTCTTC. Residues: CASSQTGQGYNEQFF.

The chain employs TRBV3-1 and TRBJ2-3, with unresolved D. This CDR3 region has 16 residues. Germline-derived CDR1 and CDR2 are LGHDT and YNNKEL (reference sequence). V gave up 4 bases and J gave up 1 base, with 15 bases separating them. In nucleotides, the CDR3 is TGTGCCAGCAGCCTGGTAAACTCGGCGGGCACAGATACGCAGTATTTT. Amino acid sequence: CASSLVNSAGTDTQYF.

This clonotype came up a few times. This chain joins TRBV5-1 and TRBJ2-3; tentatively, D is TRBD1 or TRBD2 (6 bases each). This CDR3 has 14 residues. Deletions cut 4 bases from V and 4 bases from J, with 13 bases between. CDR1 SGHRS and CDR2 YFSETQ come from the germline V gene. CDR3: CASSLEGGPDTQYF. The CDR3 nucleotides read TGCGCCAGCAGCCTCGAGGGGGGCCCAGATACGCAGTATTTT.

This clonotype has a handful of counts. The chain employs TRBV28 and TRBJ2-7; tentatively, D is TRBD2 (6 bases). CDR1 and CDR2 from the germline V gene are MDHEN and SYDVKM. The CDR3 runs 17 residues. V dropped 1 base and J dropped 3 bases, with 19 bases sitting between them. CDR3 residues: CASSLSLGPHGGYEQYF. The CDR3 coding sequence is TGTGCCAGCAGTTTATCTCTGGGTCCTCACGGGGGCTACGAGCAGTACTTC. Based on the CDR3 plus reference TRBV28 and TRBJ2-7, the full variable domain is DVKVTQSSRYLVKRTGEKVFLECVQDMDHENMFWYRQDPGLGLRLIYFSYDVKMKEKGDIPEGYSVSREKKERFSLILESASTNQTSMYLCASSLSLGPHGGYEQYFGPGTRLTVT.

This clonotype turned up a few times. The rearrangement joins TRBV11-2 to TRBJ2-2; a possible D gene is TRBD1 (5 bases). CDR3 length equals 17 residues. Trimming took off 0 bases at V and 2 bases at J, with 13 bases between the two ends. Germline CDR1 is SGHAT and CDR2 is FQNNGV. CDR3 sequence: CASSLDSQGGNTGELFF. CDR3 DNA: TGTGCCAGCAGCTTAGATTCCCAGGGTGGAAACACCGGGGAGCTGTTTTTT.

The chain couples TRBV30 to TRBJ1-1, with 7 bases aligning to TRBD1. V was pared by 1 base and J by 5 bases, with 4 bases of the junction left unmatched. Germline-derived CDR1 and CDR2 are GTSNPN and SVGIG (reference sequence). The CDR3 runs 13 residues. The CDR3: CAWSEQGNTEAFF. The CDR3 DNA reads as TGTGCCTGGAGTGAACAGGGGAATACTGAAGCTTTCTTT.

The rearrangement uses TRBV20-1 and TRBJ2-7; 10 bases agree with TRBD2. The J segment lost 5 bases and the V segment lost 3 bases, leaving 7 bases of the junction unmatched. This CDR3 spans 14 amino acids. Germline values: CDR1 DFQATT, CDR2 SNEGSKA (reference sequence). CDR3 coding DNA: TGCAGTGCTAGGGGCCTAGCGGGAGCCCACGAGCAGTACTTC. Protein: CSARGLAGAHEQYF.

The CDR3 protein is CASSKQGAYEQYF. The CDR3, as DNA: TGTGCCAGCAGCAAACAGGGCGCCTACGAGCAGTACTTC. The V and J genes are TRBV7-9 and TRBJ2-7; D may be TRBD1 (6 bases). The CDR3 extends over 13 amino acids. CDR1 SEHNR and CDR2 FQNEAQ come from the germline V gene (reference sequence). The V end lost 5 bases, the J end lost 2 bases, and 10 bases lay between the germline ends.

CDR3 sequence: CASSQFSTGYRSYEQYF. The CDR3 DNA follows: TGCGCCAGCAGTCAATTCTCCACAGGGTACCGCTCCTACGAGCAGTACTTC. V is TRBV23-1 and J is TRBJ2-7; the D gene is possibly TRBD1 (6 bases). TRBV23-1 is filed as an ORF, its function uncertain. V dropped 1 base and J dropped 0 bases, with 16 bases sitting between them. The CDR3 is 17 residues long.

This clonotype turned up a few times. One end of the junction is discordant with germline, which a read error may explain. The CDR3 DNA is TGCTCACCACGCGGATCGAACACCGGGGAGCTGTTTTTT. Residues: CSPRGSNTGELFF. This chain links TRBV7-9 with TRBJ2-2; D not resolved. There are 13 residues in the CDR3. CDR1 SEHNR and CDR2 FQNEAQ come from the germline V gene (reference sequence).

The chain links TRBV6-5 to TRBJ1-1; D remains unclear. V lost 8 bases and J lost 5, with 15 bases in between. Per germline, CDR1 MNHEY and CDR2 SVGAGI. This CDR3 has 13 amino acids. In DNA form, the CDR3 reads TGTGCCAGCCACGTCAGTGGAGGAACTGAAGCTTTCTTT. Amino acid sequence: CASHVSGGTEAFF.

This clonotype was observed a few times. The gene calls are TRBV11-2 and TRBJ2-1; 9 positions agree with TRBD1. Germline V gene sequence: CDR1 SGHAT, CDR2 FQNNGV. The CDR3 is 15 amino acids. V dropped 7 bases and J dropped 5; count of bases not matched to a gene: 9. This CDR3 is CASKHRDRENNEQFF. The CDR3, as DNA: TGTGCCAGCAAGCACCGGGACAGGGAAAACAATGAGCAGTTCTTC.

This clonotype was counted between two and nine times. J is TRBJ2-3 and V is TRBV5-1, with TRBD2 matching over 8 bases. From germline, CDR1 is SGHRS and CDR2 YFSETQ. V gave up 4 bases and J gave up 3 bases; unmatched junction bases: 10. The CDR3 extends over 16 amino acids. CDR3 in amino acids: CASSRGGLGGTDTQYF. For the CDR3, the DNA is TGCGCCAGCAGCCGCGGGGGACTAGGGGGTACAGATACGCAGTATTTT.